This is a list of T cell receptor beta chains from one sample in a study of blood T cell repertoires in COVID-19. Some clones are missing from TCRdb's copy, which holds only in-frame ones; the method was immunoSEQ multiplex PCR. The sample includes about 360,000 clones, 86% of them seen just once. The sample taken for sequencing was peripheral blood. The receptor source for this set is a woman aged 55-75 years with COVID-19, enrolled during active disease. The CDR3 runs from the conserved cysteine through the conserved F or W. The D gene is left open where the match is weak. Rows give clone size only sometimes, using once, few, many, or a class for an expanded clone.

J gene: TRBJ1-1; V gene: TRBV10-2; D gene: TRBD1; clone size: NA; CDR3 protein: CASSLRQGFLNTEAFF; CDR3 DNA: TGCGCCAGCAGTTTAAGACAGGGTTTTCTTAACACTGAAGCTTTCTTT
J gene: TRBJ2-1; V gene: TRBV7-3; D gene: TRBD2; clone size: NA; CDR3 protein: CASSAQSGSVSNEQFF; CDR3 DNA: TGTGCCAGCAGCGCCCAGAGCGGGAGTGTAAGCAATGAGCAGTTCTTC
J gene: TRBJ1-2; V gene: TRBV30; D gene: NA; clone size: NA; CDR3 protein: CAWSEGVYYGYTF; CDR3 DNA: TGTGCCTGGAGTGAGGGGGTATACTATGGCTACACCTTC
J gene: TRBJ2-1; V gene: TRBV2; D gene: TRBD2; clone size: NA; CDR3 protein: CASQTSGGEQFF; CDR3 DNA: TGTGCCAGCCAGACTAGCGGGGGGGAGCAGTTCTTC
J gene: TRBJ1-1; V gene: TRBV2; D gene: NA; clone size: NA; CDR3 protein: CASSGYGEAFF; CDR3 DNA: TGTGCCAGCAGTGGTTACGGTGAAGCTTTCTTT
J gene: TRBJ1-4; V gene: TRBV15; D gene: NA; clone size: NA; CDR3 protein: CATSSDRWATNEKLFF; CDR3 DNA: TGTGCCACCAGCAGTGACAGATGGGCAACTAATGAAAAACTGTTTTTT
J gene: TRBJ2-1; V gene: TRBV7-9; D gene: TRBD1; clone size: NA; CDR3 protein: CASSLAGRQGLGNEQFF; CDR3 DNA: TGTGCCAGCAGCTTAGCTGGGAGACAGGGGCTTGGCAATGAGCAGTTCTTC
J gene: TRBJ1-1; V gene: TRBV30; D gene: NA; clone size: NA; CDR3 protein: CAWSIWTANTEAFF; CDR3 DNA: TGTGCCTGGAGCATCTGGACAGCGAACACTGAAGCTTTCTTT
J gene: TRBJ2-3; V gene: TRBV2; D gene: TRBD1; clone size: NA; CDR3 protein: CATRQGSTDTQYF; CDR3 DNA: TGTGCCACCAGACAGGGCAGCACAGATACGCAGTATTTT
J gene: TRBJ1-2; V gene: TRBV18; D gene: NA; clone size: NA; CDR3 protein: CASSPTRNGYTF; CDR3 DNA: TGTGCCAGCTCACCAACCAGGAATGGCTACACCTTC
J gene: TRBJ1-2; V gene: TRBV28; D gene: NA; clone size: NA; CDR3 protein: CASSYITDSYGYTF; CDR3 DNA: TGTGCCAGCAGTTACATTACAGATTCCTATGGCTACACCTTC
J gene: TRBJ1-2; V gene: TRBV19; D gene: TRBD1; clone size: once; CDR3 protein: CASSRGQVYGYTF; CDR3 DNA: TGTGCCAGTAGTAGAGGACAGGTCTATGGCTACACCTTC
J gene: TRBJ1-1; V gene: TRBV4-2; D gene: TRBD1; clone size: NA; CDR3 protein: CASSPSTGQGNTEAFF; CDR3 DNA: TGTGCCAGCAGCCCGAGTACGGGACAGGGGAACACTGAAGCTTTCTTT
J gene: TRBJ1-2; V gene: TRBV6-5; D gene: TRBD1; clone size: NA; CDR3 protein: CASRPQGTDYGYTF; CDR3 DNA: TGTGCCAGCAGGCCACAGGGGACGGACTATGGCTACACCTTC
J gene: TRBJ1-5; V gene: TRBV7-8; D gene: NA; clone size: NA; CDR3 protein: CASSLEGRDQPQHF; CDR3 DNA: TGTGCCAGCAGCTTGGAGGGGAGGGATCAGCCCCAGCATTTT
J gene: TRBJ2-1; V gene: TRBV30; D gene: NA; clone size: NA; CDR3 protein: CAWRRRSYNEQFF; CDR3 DNA: TGTGCCTGGAGGCGGAGGTCCTACAATGAGCAGTTCTTC
J gene: TRBJ2-1; V gene: TRBV7-9; D gene: NA; clone size: NA; CDR3 protein: CASSSRRGRFWNEQFF; CDR3 DNA: TGTGCCAGCAGCTCTAGGCGGGGGCGCTTTTGGAATGAGCAGTTCTTC
J gene: TRBJ2-7; V gene: TRBV6-5; D gene: NA; clone size: NA; CDR3 protein: CASSSRDYEQYF; CDR3 DNA: TGTGCCAGCAGTTCCAGGGACTACGAGCAGTACTTC
J gene: TRBJ2-7; V gene: TRBV20-1; D gene: NA; clone size: NA; CDR3 protein: CSATGGYEQYF; CDR3 DNA: TGCAGTGCTACCGGCGGTTACGAGCAGTACTTC
J gene: TRBJ1-2; V gene: TRBV30; D gene: NA; clone size: NA; CDR3 protein: CAWSKHRNYGYTF; CDR3 DNA: TGTGCCTGGAGTAAACACCGAAACTATGGCTACACCTTC
J gene: TRBJ2-7; V gene: TRBV3-1/TRBV3-2; D gene: TRBD2; clone size: NA; CDR3 protein: CASSPGLAGIYEQYF; CDR3 DNA: TGTGCCAGCAGCCCAGGACTAGCGGGGATCTACGAGCAGTACTTC
J gene: TRBJ2-1; V gene: TRBV7-3; D gene: NA; clone size: NA; CDR3 protein: CASSLDRVAGYNEQFF; CDR3 DNA: TGTGCCAGCAGCCTTGACAGGGTGGCGGGGTACAATGAGCAGTTCTTC
J gene: TRBJ2-7; V gene: TRBV5-6; D gene: TRBD2; clone size: NA; CDR3 protein: CASSLMFAGGFSYEQYF; CDR3 DNA: TGTGCCAGCAGCTTGATGTTCGCGGGGGGGTTCTCCTACGAGCAGTACTTC
J gene: TRBJ1-1; V gene: TRBV19; D gene: NA; clone size: NA; CDR3 protein: CASIEPGGEAEAFF; CDR3 DNA: TGTGCCAGTATAGAACCGGGAGGGGAGGCTGAAGCTTTCTTT
J gene: TRBJ1-2; V gene: TRBV6-2/TRBV6-3; D gene: NA; clone size: NA; CDR3 protein: CASSYGARGYTF; CDR3 DNA: TGTGCCAGCAGTTACGGAGCAAGGGGCTACACCTTC
J gene: TRBJ1-4; V gene: TRBV19; D gene: TRBD1; clone size: NA; CDR3 protein: CASSLDRGKKLFF; CDR3 DNA: TGTGCCAGTAGTCTGGACAGGGGTAAAAAACTGTTTTTT
J gene: TRBJ1-6; V gene: TRBV25-1; D gene: TRBD1; clone size: NA; CDR3 protein: CATHDPPGTANSPLHF; CDR3 DNA: TGTGCCACCCATGACCCCCCCGGGACAGCCAATTCACCCCTCCACTTT
J gene: TRBJ2-7; V gene: TRBV11-3; D gene: NA; clone size: NA; CDR3 protein: CASSFAGHEQYF; CDR3 DNA: TGTGCCAGCAGCTTTGCGGGTCACGAGCAGTACTTC
J gene: TRBJ2-7; V gene: TRBV19; D gene: TRBD1; clone size: NA; CDR3 protein: CASSTQTGGFPYEQYF; CDR3 DNA: TGTGCCAGTAGTACGCAGACAGGGGGATTTCCCTACGAGCAGTACTTC
J gene: TRBJ1-1; V gene: TRBV3-1/TRBV3-2; D gene: NA; clone size: once; CDR3 protein: CASSQLTGNTEAFF; CDR3 DNA: TGTGCCAGCAGCCAGCTGACAGGGAACACTGAAGCTTTCTTT
J gene: TRBJ1-1; V gene: TRBV4-1; D gene: NA; clone size: few; CDR3 protein: CASTLNAGWKMSFDTEAFF; CDR3 DNA: TGCGCCAGCACCCTAAACGCGGGTTGGAAGATGTCTTTTGACACTGAAGCTTTCTTT
J gene: TRBJ1-2; V gene: TRBV1; D gene: NA; clone size: NA; CDR3 protein: CTSSPTPQGFDDGYTF; CDR3 DNA: TGCACCAGCAGCCCGACCCCTCAGGGCTTCGATGATGGCTACACCTTC
J gene: TRBJ1-4; V gene: TRBV3-1/TRBV3-2; D gene: NA; clone size: NA; CDR3 protein: CASSLGGPRNEKLFF; CDR3 DNA: TGTGCCAGCAGCCTTGGAGGACCACGAAATGAAAAACTGTTTTTT
J gene: TRBJ1-4; V gene: TRBV7-2; D gene: NA; clone size: NA; CDR3 protein: CASSLEKHRDKGREKLFF; CDR3 DNA: TGTGCCAGCAGCTTAGAGAAACACCGGGACAAAGGTCGAGAAAAACTGTTTTTT
J gene: TRBJ1-3; V gene: TRBV4-1; D gene: NA; clone size: NA; CDR3 protein: CASSQSGESGNTIYF; CDR3 DNA: TGCGCCAGCAGCCAATCGGGTGAATCTGGAAACACCATATATTTT
J gene: TRBJ2-5; V gene: TRBV11-3; D gene: TRBD2; clone size: NA; CDR3 protein: CASSLVRGGFQETQYF; CDR3 DNA: TGTGCCAGCAGCTTGGTCCGGGGGGGCTTCCAAGAGACCCAGTACTTC
J gene: TRBJ1-6; V gene: TRBV5-1; D gene: TRBD1; clone size: NA; CDR3 protein: CASATGTYNSPLHF; CDR3 DNA: TGCGCCAGTGCGACAGGGACCTATAATTCACCCCTCCACTTT
J gene: TRBJ1-2; V gene: TRBV28; D gene: NA; clone size: NA; CDR3 protein: CATSGGYDYGYTF; CDR3 DNA: TGTGCCACCTCCGGGGGGTACGACTATGGCTACACCTTC
J gene: TRBJ1-1; V gene: TRBV6-1; D gene: NA; clone size: many; CDR3 protein: CASSESRGNTEAFF; CDR3 DNA: TGTGCCAGCAGTGAAAGTAGGGGTAACACTGAAGCTTTCTTT
J gene: TRBJ1-1; V gene: TRBV5-1; D gene: NA; clone size: NA; CDR3 protein: CASSPEGGWNTEAFF; CDR3 DNA: TGCGCCAGCAGCCCCGAGGGGGGGTGGAACACTGAAGCTTTCTTT
J gene: TRBJ2-6; V gene: TRBV10-3; D gene: NA; clone size: NA; CDR3 protein: CAISEIPTGYPSGANVLTF; CDR3 DNA: TGTGCCATCAGTGAGATCCCGACAGGCTACCCCTCTGGGGCCAACGTCCTGACTTTC
J gene: TRBJ2-3; V gene: TRBV4-1; D gene: TRBD1; clone size: NA; CDR3 protein: CASSQRTGGSTDTQYF; CDR3 DNA: TGCGCCAGCAGCCAAAGGACAGGGGGGAGCACAGATACGCAGTATTTT
J gene: TRBJ2-7; V gene: TRBV5-1; D gene: TRBD2; clone size: NA; CDR3 protein: CASSSGGSGYEQYF; CDR3 DNA: TGCGCCAGCAGCTCGGGGGGTAGCGGCTACGAGCAGTACTTC
J gene: TRBJ1-1; V gene: TRBV7-6; D gene: NA; clone size: once; CDR3 protein: CASSLARTGSEAFF; CDR3 DNA: TGTGCCAGCAGCTTAGCTCGTACAGGTTCTGAAGCTTTCTTT
J gene: TRBJ2-5; V gene: TRBV11-2; D gene: TRBD2; clone size: NA; CDR3 protein: CASSRASRGGQETQYF; CDR3 DNA: TGTGCCAGCAGCAGAGCCTCGCGGGGGGGACAAGAGACCCAGTACTTC
J gene: TRBJ2-2; V gene: TRBV7-2; D gene: NA; clone size: NA; CDR3 protein: CASSLRFTDTGELFF; CDR3 DNA: TGTGCCAGCAGCTTAAGGTTTACAGACACCGGGGAGCTGTTTTTT
J gene: TRBJ2-2; V gene: TRBV29-1; D gene: NA; clone size: NA; CDR3 protein: CSVRDSRMAGELFF; CDR3 DNA: TGCAGCGTTCGGGACTCCCGGATGGCCGGGGAGCTGTTTTTT
J gene: TRBJ2-7; V gene: TRBV5-8; D gene: NA; clone size: NA; CDR3 protein: CASSRDAYEQYF; CDR3 DNA: TGTGCCAGCAGCCGGGATGCCTACGAGCAGTACTTC
J gene: TRBJ1-2; V gene: TRBV30; D gene: NA; clone size: NA; CDR3 protein: CAWSSPGSNTGGYTF; CDR3 DNA: TGTGCCTGGAGTTCCCCGGGCTCGAATACGGGGGGCTACACCTTC
J gene: TRBJ2-3; V gene: TRBV2; D gene: NA; clone size: NA; CDR3 protein: CASTGGGADTQYF; CDR3 DNA: TGTGCCAGCACTGGGGGCGGCGCAGATACGCAGTATTTT